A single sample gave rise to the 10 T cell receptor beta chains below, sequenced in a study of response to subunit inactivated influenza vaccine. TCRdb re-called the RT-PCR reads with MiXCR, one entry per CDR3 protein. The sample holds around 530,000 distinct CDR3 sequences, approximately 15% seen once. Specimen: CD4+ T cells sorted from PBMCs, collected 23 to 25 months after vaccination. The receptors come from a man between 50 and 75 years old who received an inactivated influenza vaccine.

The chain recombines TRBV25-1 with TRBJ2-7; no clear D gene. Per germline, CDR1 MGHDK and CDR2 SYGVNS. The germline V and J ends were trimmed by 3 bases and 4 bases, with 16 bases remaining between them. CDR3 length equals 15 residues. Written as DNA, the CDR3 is TGTGCCAGCAGTGACACTCAACGAAGAACTTACGAGCAGTACTTC. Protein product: CASSDTQRRTYEQYF.

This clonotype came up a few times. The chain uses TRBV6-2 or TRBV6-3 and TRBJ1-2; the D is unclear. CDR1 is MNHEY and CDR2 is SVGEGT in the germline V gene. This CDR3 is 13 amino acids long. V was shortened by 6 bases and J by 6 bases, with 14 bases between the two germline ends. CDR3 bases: TGTGCCAGCAGCTTTAGGAGGGAGCATGGCTACACCTTC. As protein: CASSFRREHGYTF.

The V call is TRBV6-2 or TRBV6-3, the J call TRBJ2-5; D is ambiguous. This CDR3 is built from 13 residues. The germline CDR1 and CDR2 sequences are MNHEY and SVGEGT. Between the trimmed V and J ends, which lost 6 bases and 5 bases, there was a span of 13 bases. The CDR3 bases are TGTGCCAGCAGAGCTAGGATCGAGGAGACCCAGTACTTC. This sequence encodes CASRARIEETQYF.

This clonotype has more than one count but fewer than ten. The CDR3 spells CATSDLYLVPAPAGETQYF. CDR3 nucleotides: TGTGCCACCAGTGATTTGTATCTGGTCCCGGCCCCGGCGGGAGAGACCCAGTACTTC. V is TRBV24-1 and J is TRBJ2-5; D may be TRBD2 (5 bases). Trimming took off 0 bases at V and 4 bases at J, with 23 bases between the two ends. CDR1 is KGHDR, CDR2 SFDVKD, per germline. The CDR3 contains 19 residues.

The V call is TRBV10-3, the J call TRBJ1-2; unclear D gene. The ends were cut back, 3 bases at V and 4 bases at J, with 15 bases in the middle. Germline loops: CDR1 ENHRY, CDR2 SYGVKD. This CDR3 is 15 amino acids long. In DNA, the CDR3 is TGTGCCATCAGTGACTCGGGCAGGCCTTCCTATGGCTACACCTTC. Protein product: CAISDSGRPSYGYTF.

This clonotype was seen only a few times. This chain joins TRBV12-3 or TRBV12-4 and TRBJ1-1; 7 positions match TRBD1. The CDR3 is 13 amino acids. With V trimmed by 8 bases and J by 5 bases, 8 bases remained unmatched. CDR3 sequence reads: CASFRGGRTEAFF. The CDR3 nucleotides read TGTGCCAGCTTCAGGGGGGGAAGGACTGAAGCTTTCTTT.

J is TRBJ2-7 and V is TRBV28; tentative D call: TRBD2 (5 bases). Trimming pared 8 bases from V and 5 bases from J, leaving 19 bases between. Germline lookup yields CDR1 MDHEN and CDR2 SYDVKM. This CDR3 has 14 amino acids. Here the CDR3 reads CASSGSLVDNEQYF. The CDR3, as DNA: TGTGCCAGCTCGGGGAGTCTTGTTGACAACGAGCAGTACTTC. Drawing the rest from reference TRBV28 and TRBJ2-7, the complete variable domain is DVKVTQSSRYLVKRTGEKVFLECVQDMDHENMFWYRQDPGLGLRLIYFSYDVKMKEKGDIPEGYSVSREKKERFSLILESASTNQTSMYLCASSGSLVDNEQYFGPGTRLTVT.

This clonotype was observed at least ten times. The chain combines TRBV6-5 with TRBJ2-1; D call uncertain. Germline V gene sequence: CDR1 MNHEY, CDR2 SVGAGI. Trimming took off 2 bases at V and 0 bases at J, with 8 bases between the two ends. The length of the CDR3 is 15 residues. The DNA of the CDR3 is TGTGCCAGCAGTTACGGGGATCCCTCCTACAATGAGCAGTTCTTC. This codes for CASSYGDPSYNEQFF.

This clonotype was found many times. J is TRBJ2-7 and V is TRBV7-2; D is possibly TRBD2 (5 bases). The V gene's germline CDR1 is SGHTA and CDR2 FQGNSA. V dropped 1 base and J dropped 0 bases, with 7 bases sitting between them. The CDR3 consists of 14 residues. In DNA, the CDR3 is TGTGCCAGCAGCTTAGGGAGGAGCTCCTACGAGCAGTACTTC. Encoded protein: CASSLGRSSYEQYF.

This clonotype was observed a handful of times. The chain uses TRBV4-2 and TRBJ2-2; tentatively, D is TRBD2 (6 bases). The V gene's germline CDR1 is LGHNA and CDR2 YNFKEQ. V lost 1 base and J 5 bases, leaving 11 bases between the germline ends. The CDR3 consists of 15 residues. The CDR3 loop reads CASSQGGVRTGELFF. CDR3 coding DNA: TGTGCCAGCAGCCAAGGGGGGGTTCGAACCGGGGAGCTGTTTTTT.